Listed below are T cell receptor beta chains from one sample, sequenced in a study of T cells in Graves' hyperthyroidism and ophthalmopathy. TCRdb passed the multiplex PCR reads through MiXCR, listing each CDR3 protein once. The table records about 840,000 distinct CDR3 sequences, approximately 40% of them present only once. The sequenced sample was blood. The receptors come from a man aged 18 to 35 with Graves' hyperthyroidism. Both conserved end residues are part of each CDR3.

v_gene: TRBV12-3/TRBV12-4; len: 14; j_gene: TRBJ2-7; CDR3aa: CASTRGGAGYEQYF
v_gene: TRBV13; len: 14; j_gene: TRBJ2-7; CDR3aa: CASSARTFSYEQYF
v_gene: TRBV5-1; len: 15; j_gene: TRBJ2-7; CDR3aa: CASSLDGPVTGELYF
v_gene: TRBV7-2; len: 15; j_gene: TRBJ1-5; CDR3aa: CASSLVDRANQPQHF
v_gene: TRBV11-2; len: 15; j_gene: TRBJ2-5; CDR3aa: CASSLGRDLQETQYF
v_gene: TRBV5-1; len: 16; j_gene: TRBJ2-7; CDR3aa: CASSASGPQSPYEQYF
v_gene: TRBV2; len: 12; j_gene: TRBJ1-3; CDR3aa: CASRETSNTIYF
v_gene: TRBV5-1; len: 14; j_gene: TRBJ2-7; CDR3aa: CASSSGPEAYEQYF
v_gene: TRBV20-1; len: 14; j_gene: TRBJ1-1; CDR3aa: CSASVVGRTTEAFF
v_gene: TRBV19; len: 12; j_gene: TRBJ2-7; CDR3aa: CASSAGQGEQYF
v_gene: TRBV9; len: 14; j_gene: TRBJ2-2; CDR3aa: CASRVRANTGELFF
v_gene: TRBV20-1; len: 15; j_gene: TRBJ2-7; CDR3aa: CSARSPPTSGYEQYF
v_gene: TRBV9; len: 15; j_gene: TRBJ2-7; CDR3aa: CASSPVQAGTREQYF
v_gene: TRBV29-1; len: 14; j_gene: TRBJ1-1; CDR3aa: CSVRLQGTNTEAFF
v_gene: TRBV19; len: 15; j_gene: TRBJ1-1; CDR3aa: CASMVEGGLSTEAFF
v_gene: TRBV12-3/TRBV12-4; len: 15; j_gene: TRBJ2-7; CDR3aa: CATAELKEGPYEQYF
v_gene: TRBV29-1; len: 13; j_gene: TRBJ2-5; CDR3aa: CSSRRQGTDTQYF
v_gene: TRBV6-5; len: 14; j_gene: TRBJ2-7; CDR3aa: CASSPRTGVYEQYF
v_gene: TRBV7-9; len: 13; j_gene: TRBJ1-4; CDR3aa: CASKIGGGEKLFF
v_gene: TRBV7-6; len: 14; j_gene: TRBJ1-2; CDR3aa: CASSQGTTHYGYTF
v_gene: TRBV10-2; len: 13; j_gene: TRBJ1-1; CDR3aa: CASSGGTVNEAFF
v_gene: TRBV20-1; len: 11; j_gene: TRBJ1-3; CDR3aa: CSASGGNTIYF
v_gene: TRBV7-2; len: 14; j_gene: TRBJ2-5; CDR3aa: CASSLEGIGETQYF
v_gene: TRBV2; len: 15; j_gene: TRBJ1-2; CDR3aa: CASREGQVSNYGYTF
v_gene: TRBV7-9; len: 15; j_gene: TRBJ1-1; CDR3aa: CASSLGVGVETEAFF
v_gene: TRBV15; len: 14; j_gene: TRBJ2-5; CDR3aa: CATSRDAHQETQYF
v_gene: TRBV19; len: 14; j_gene: TRBJ2-2; CDR3aa: CASSTNPNTGELFF
v_gene: TRBV15; len: 15; j_gene: TRBJ1-1; CDR3aa: CATSRTGQRNTEAFF
v_gene: TRBV7-9; len: 19; j_gene: TRBJ1-4; CDR3aa: CASSSYGTGTLPTNEKLFF
v_gene: TRBV14; len: 13; j_gene: TRBJ1-5; CDR3aa: CASSRDLYQPQHF
v_gene: TRBV29-1; len: 14; j_gene: TRBJ1-5; CDR3aa: CSPRFDRSHQPQHF
v_gene: TRBV10-3; len: 14; j_gene: TRBJ1-1; CDR3aa: CASHMDRVNTEAFF
v_gene: TRBV15; len: 17; j_gene: TRBJ2-7; CDR3aa: CATSRDRSGQASYEQYF
v_gene: TRBV10-3; len: 17; j_gene: TRBJ1-2; CDR3aa: CATYPYEPGQFGYGYTF
v_gene: TRBV25-1; len: 14; j_gene: TRBJ2-2; CDR3aa: CASSPEGETGELFF
v_gene: TRBV7-2; len: 15; j_gene: TRBJ2-7; CDR3aa: CASSQILDGDYEQYF
v_gene: TRBV4-1; len: 15; j_gene: TRBJ1-2; CDR3aa: CASSQGTGGSDGYTF
v_gene: TRBV2; len: 10; j_gene: TRBJ2-3; CDR3aa: CASWSDTQYF
v_gene: TRBV7-8; len: 14; j_gene: TRBJ1-1; CDR3aa: CASSLEPGIGEAFF
v_gene: TRBV5-1; len: 12; j_gene: TRBJ2-7; CDR3aa: CASRPSGAGQYF
v_gene: TRBV29-1; len: 10; j_gene: TRBJ2-5; CDR3aa: CSLPTGTQYF
v_gene: TRBV6-1; len: 14; j_gene: TRBJ2-7; CDR3aa: CASSDEDIWYEQYF
v_gene: TRBV20-1; len: 15; j_gene: TRBJ2-5; CDR3aa: CSARDLARVNQPQYF
v_gene: TRBV15; len: 14; j_gene: TRBJ1-2; CDR3aa: CATSGMDHQYGYTF
v_gene: TRBV29-1; len: 11; j_gene: TRBJ1-5; CDR3aa: CSVAQAETQHF
v_gene: TRBV25-1; len: 15; j_gene: TRBJ2-5; CDR3aa: CASSFPNDPEETQYF
v_gene: TRBV28; len: 19; j_gene: TRBJ2-5; CDR3aa: CASSFFPTSGRGNQEAQYF
v_gene: TRBV3-1; len: 16; j_gene: TRBJ1-1; CDR3aa: CASSQVGAGRGTEAFF
v_gene: TRBV7-2; len: 14; j_gene: TRBJ2-7; CDR3aa: CASSQNRGTEEQYF
v_gene: TRBV6-5; len: 15; j_gene: TRBJ1-4; CDR3aa: CASSSDSGSEEKLFF
v_gene: TRBV10-3; len: 16; j_gene: TRBJ1-1; CDR3aa: CAITPGTGGPNTEAFF